These 22 T cell receptor beta chains were all obtained from the same sample, sequenced in a study of T cells after yellow fever vaccination (dated by TCRdb to about 2019). Receptors were amplified or captured by 5' RACE. The sequencer listed for this sample is Illumina HiSeq 2500. The public reads were run again by TCRdb, first through fastp at Q25 and then through MiXCR, and only productive beta chains were kept. Rows are combined by CDR3 protein, so each entry shows the most common genes and DNA. The table for this sample lists under 550,000 distinct CDR3 sequences; around a fifth of them were counted only once. Together, the top ten hold about 15% of the sample. Sample treatment or condition, as interpreted from the label and publication: live attenuated yellow fever vaccine strain. The specimen comprised PBMCs, sampled 21 days after the first yellow fever vaccination. Source of these receptors: a man aged 18 to 35 who received the YFV17D yellow fever vaccine.

This clonotype was counted only a few times. The chain recombines TRBV19 with TRBJ2-2; D is unresolved. The germline V gene has CDR1 LNHDA and CDR2 SQIVND (reference sequence). This CDR3 has 16 residues. Trimming shortened V by 6 bases and J by 4 bases, and 18 bases separated the two germline ends. This chain's CDR3 is CASRHRAFRFTGELFF. CDR3 in DNA: TGTGCCAGTAGACACCGGGCCTTTCGCTTCACCGGGGAGCTGTTTTTT.

The rearrangement links TRBV5-1 to TRBJ2-2, with D tentatively TRBD2 (6 bases). The CDR3 has 19 residues. V gave up 0 bases and J gave up 6 bases, with 24 bases separating them. CDR1 SGHRS and CDR2 YFSETQ come from the germline V gene. The CDR3 DNA reads TGCGCCAGCAGCTTGGATTCACGGCAGGGAGGACCCGACGCCGGGGAGCTGTTTTTT. Translated, it gives CASSLDSRQGGPDAGELFF.

This clonotype has just a few counts. The chain uses TRBV27 and TRBJ2-3; D gene ambiguous. Looked up from germline, CDR1 is MNHEY and CDR2 is SMNVEV (reference sequence). The length of the CDR3 is 12 residues. V was pared by 8 bases and J by 5 bases, with 11 bases between. CDR3 in amino acids: CASRPNEDTQYF. Written as DNA, the CDR3 is TGTGCCAGCCGGCCCAACGAAGATACGCAGTATTTT.

The chain is built from TRBV4-1 and TRBJ2-7; D is ambiguous. The germline V gene encodes CDR1 MGHRA and CDR2 YSYEKL. V lost 0 bases and J lost 3, with 12 bases in between. This CDR3 spans 15 amino acids. Written as DNA, the CDR3 is TGCGCCAGCAGCCAAGATCGAACTCCCCTCTACGAGCAGTACTTC. Protein: CASSQDRTPLYEQYF.

The V call is TRBV4-3, the J call TRBJ2-4; D gene unclear. The V end was cut by 4 bases, the J end by 1 base, with 17 bases between. The CDR3 extends over 17 amino acids. From germline, CDR1 is LGHNA and CDR2 YSLEER. The CDR3 DNA sequence: TGCGCCAGCAGCCCCTCCCCCATTTCCCTGGCCAAAAACATTCAGTACTTC. Translated: CASSPSPISLAKNIQYF.

The chain is built from TRBV9 and TRBJ2-1; the D gene is possibly TRBD2 (6 bases). The germline CDR1 and CDR2 sequences are SGDLS and YYNGEE. V gave up 3 bases and J gave up 6 bases, with 19 bases separating them. This CDR3 contains 16 residues. The CDR3 bases are TGTGCCAGCAGCGCTCCCGGGACTCGAAACCGCAATGAGCAGTTCTTC. It encodes CASSAPGTRNRNEQFF.

The chain links TRBV11-2 to TRBJ2-7; unclear D gene. The length of the CDR3 is 16 residues. V was trimmed by 4 bases and J by 3 bases, leaving 19 bases between them. Germline V gene data show CDR1 as SGHAT and CDR2 as FQNNGV. The CDR3 region has the DNA TGTGCCAGCAGCTCCCTCTCCAACAATCACCTCTACGAGCAGTACTTC. It is translated as CASSSLSNNHLYEQYF.

The chain links TRBV30 to TRBJ1-1; 11 bases fit TRBD1. The trim removed 2 bases at V and 0 bases at J, leaving 11 bases unmatched. The CDR3 consists of 18 residues. Per the germline V gene, CDR1 is GTSNPN and CDR2 is SVGIG (reference sequence). CDR3 sequence reads: CAWSLRPGQGALNTEAFF. CDR3 DNA sequence: TGTGCCTGGAGTCTTCGCCCCGGACAGGGGGCCTTGAACACTGAAGCTTTCTTT. The variable domain in full, with the rest retrieved from reference TRBV30 and TRBJ1-1, is SQTIHQWPATLVQPVGSPLSLECTVEGTSNPNLYWYRQAAGRGLQLLFYSVGIGQISSEVPQNLSASRPQDRQFILSSKKLLLSDSGFYLCAWSLRPGQGALNTEAFFGQGTRLTVV.

The chain carries TRBV6-5 and TRBJ1-1; perhaps TRBD1 as D (6 bases). Germline-derived CDR1 and CDR2 are MNHEY and SVGAGI. This CDR3 is built from 14 residues. Deletions cut 3 bases from V and 0 bases from J, with 8 bases between. The CDR3 region has the DNA TGTGCCAGCAGTTATTCAGGGGTGAACACTGAAGCTTTCTTT. Its protein is CASSYSGVNTEAFF.

This clonotype has just a few counts. V usage is TRBV4-2 and J usage is TRBJ2-7; 9 bases map to TRBD2. The CDR3 loop spans 15 amino acids. Germline V gene data show CDR1 as LGHNA and CDR2 as YNFKEQ. The J segment lost 3 bases and the V segment lost 1 base, leaving 4 bases of the junction unmatched. The CDR3 region has the DNA TGTGCCAGCAGCCAAGTGCGGGGGGGTTTCTACGAGCAGTACTTC. As protein: CASSQVRGGFYEQYF.

The gene calls are TRBV20-1 and TRBJ2-3; D could derive from TRBD1 or TRBD2 (5 bases each). V dropped 3 bases and J dropped 1 base, with 14 bases sitting between them. Germline V gene data show CDR1 as DFQATT and CDR2 as SNEGSKA (reference sequence). The CDR3 spans 15 residues. For the CDR3, the DNA is TGCAGTGCTAGCGACCCCTCGGGACGCACAGATACGCAGTATTTT. Protein sequence: CSASDPSGRTDTQYF.

This clonotype was seen a handful of times. The chain uses TRBV20-1 and TRBJ2-5, with 9 nucleotides matching TRBD2. This CDR3 region has 14 residues. The V gene's germline CDR1 is DFQATT and CDR2 SNEGSKA (reference sequence). Losses at the gene ends were 0 bases for V and 3 bases for J; bases not matched to a gene: 2. In nucleotides, the CDR3 is TGCAGTGCTAGAGATAAGCGGGGGGAAGAGACCCAGTACTTC. This encodes CSARDKRGEETQYF.

The V and J genes are TRBV6-5 and TRBJ2-2, with 8 nucleotides matching TRBD1. Unmatched junction bases numbered 9, after V lost 7 bases and J lost 2 bases. Germline V gene sequence: CDR1 MNHEY, CDR2 SVGAGI. The CDR3 length is 16 residues. The CDR3 sequence: CASTLVGQDNTGELFF. DNA for the CDR3: TGTGCCAGCACGTTGGTGGGACAGGATAACACCGGGGAGCTGTTTTTT.

This clonotype was detected only a few times. The chain is built from TRBV7-9 and TRBJ2-2; D remains ambiguous. The ends were cut back, 8 bases at V and 7 bases at J, with 17 bases in the middle. CDR3 size: 14 residues. The germline V gene encodes CDR1 SEHNR and CDR2 FQNEAQ (reference sequence). The CDR3 DNA is TGTGCCAGCGGGTCTGCCGCCTCCCTCGGGGAGCTGTTTTTT. Protein sequence: CASGSAASLGELFF.

The gene calls are TRBV7-2 and TRBJ2-1, with 7 nucleotides matching TRBD1. The trim removed 4 bases at V and 7 bases at J, leaving 7 bases unmatched. CDR1 and CDR2 from the germline V gene are SGHTA and FQGNSA. The CDR3 loop spans 14 amino acids. CDR3 sequence (DNA): TGTGCCAGCAGCTCAGGTAGGGGGCAGAATGAGCAGTTCTTC. Protein: CASSSGRGQNEQFF.

The table lists this clonotype with a few counts. The chain links TRBV24-1 to TRBJ2-1; 9 nucleotides match TRBD1. Trimming removed 4 bases from V and 3 bases from J; junction bases left unmatched: 6. Germline CDR1 KGHDR, CDR2 SFDVKD. The CDR3 is 16 residues long. The CDR3 nucleotides are TGTGCCACCAGTGACAATAGGGGACAGGGCTACAATGAGCAGTTCTTC. Its protein product is CATSDNRGQGYNEQFF.

This clonotype was seen more than once but under ten times. The chain recombines TRBV4-3 with TRBJ1-1, with 7 bases matching TRBD1. This CDR3 region has 15 residues. V dropped 1 base and J dropped 6; count of bases not matched to a gene: 8. Per the germline V gene, CDR1 is LGHNA and CDR2 is YSLEER. CDR3 protein: CASSQANRGSSEAFF. DNA of the CDR3: TGCGCCAGCAGCCAAGCTAACAGGGGAAGCTCTGAAGCTTTCTTT.

A note on this clonotype: This may arise from a read error, as a much more abundant clone is one base away. The chain uses TRBV7-2 and TRBJ2-7, with D possibly being TRBD2 (5 bases). Trimming removed 0 bases from V and 12 bases from J, with 18 bases in between. Germline loops: CDR1 SGHTA, CDR2 FQGNSA. The CDR3 length is 14 residues. The CDR3, as DNA: TGTGCCAGCAGCTTAGCGCCTGAGGGAGAAGGGCGGTACGTC. Translating it yields CASSLAPEGEGRYV.

The chain couples TRBV3-1 to TRBJ1-1; D is unclear. Deletions cut 0 bases from V and 3 bases from J, with 11 bases between. The CDR3 sequence is 15 residues long. Germline V CDR1 and CDR2: LGHDT, YNNKEL (reference sequence). Here the CDR3 reads CASSQDMWSHTEAFF. The CDR3, as DNA: TGTGCCAGCAGCCAAGATATGTGGTCCCACACTGAAGCTTTCTTT.

This clonotype was picked up many times. The V gene is TRBV5-6, the J gene TRBJ1-5; D perhaps matches TRBD1 (5 bases). The germline V gene encodes CDR1 SGHDT and CDR2 YYEEEE. The CDR3 contains 15 residues. Trimming stripped 1 base from V and 8 bases from J, with 16 bases between. CDR3 bases: TGTGCCAGCAGCTTGCAGGGATACGGTAGGGAGCCCCAGCATTTT. Translated: CASSLQGYGREPQHF.

The V and J genes are TRBV30 and TRBJ2-5; 8 bases are a match to TRBD2. Germline V CDR1 and CDR2: GTSNPN, SVGIG (reference sequence). The CDR3 has 13 amino acids. The trim removed 0 bases at V and 5 bases at J, leaving 2 bases unmatched. CDR3 sequence reads: CAWSVSGTETQYF. The CDR3 DNA sequence: TGTGCCTGGAGTGTTAGCGGGACCGAGACCCAGTACTTC.

This clonotype appeared a few times. This rearrangement joins TRBV18 to TRBJ2-5; tentative D call: TRBD1 (5 bases). Germline lookup yields CDR1 KGHSH and CDR2 LQKENI. This CDR3 region has 13 residues. Trimming shortened V by 2 bases and J by 5 bases, and 9 bases separated the two germline ends. The CDR3 DNA reads as TGTGCCAGCTCACCAGGGGCAGCGGAGACCCAGTACTTC. This translates into CASSPGAAETQYF.